This TCR beta chain was sequenced during a study of post-analysis software for immune sequencing data. As for the study in general: Clinical courses comprised relapsing-remitting, secondary progressive and progressive-relapsing multiple sclerosis.

To note about this clonotype: The antigen remains undetermined.

There are 14 residues in the CDR3. The ends lost 4 bases at V and 11 bases at J; junction bases unmatched: 13. Germline CDR1 and CDR2: SGHRS and YFSETQ. Prepared TCR beta cDNA libraries contained unique molecular identifiers. From approximately 0.95 to 9.8 million T cells, hundreds of thousands of cDNA molecules were obtained. TCRdb independently ran MiXCR on the PCR reads; one entry per CDR3 protein. Of some 700,000 distinct CDR3 sequences listed, 59% were seen once; the top ten hold approximately 10%. Broader study findings: Compared against controls, patients with multiple sclerosis displayed significantly lower normalized Chao1 diversity. With F measure, samples from one preparation batch clustered together strongly. With TRBV5-6, TRBV5-1 and TRBV20-1 included, about 5 TRBV segments were more frequent in patients than in controls.

This receptor was identified in a girl under 10 years old with multiple sclerosis. The chain recombines TRBV5-1 with TRBJ2-5; the match to TRBD1 covers 8 bases. Sequencing used blood. CDR3 residues: CASSPDRGSTKQYF. As DNA, the CDR3 is TGCGCCAGCAGCCCCGACAGGGGATCCACCAAGCAGTACTTC. Variable domain in full (rest from reference TRBV5-1 and TRBJ2-5): KAGVTQTPRYLIKTRGQQVTLSCSPISGHRSVSWYQQTPGQGLQFLFEYFSETQRNKGNFPGRFSGRQFSNSRSEMNVSTLELGDSALYLCASSPDRGSTKQYFGPGTRLLVL.